Sequencing of this T cell receptor beta chain was carried out in a study of radiation and T cells in renal cell carcinoma. Findings and caveats of the study: Top tumor clonotypes rose in blood 2 weeks post-radiation, then contracted.

Trimming at V came to 1 base and at J to 5 bases, leaving 10 bases not matched to a gene. Germline V lookup: CDR1 SGHTA, CDR2 FQGNSA. This CDR3 is 16 amino acids long. Time point indicated: blood 4 weeks post-SBRT, at nephrectomy. Treatment described: 15 Gy SBRT to primary tumor, nephrectomy 4 weeks later. Nephrectomy followed 15 Gy stereotactic body radiation by 4 weeks. The repertoire was sequenced with immunoSEQ multiplex PCR; TCRdb's copy has only in-frame clones and lacks some. This sample has just over 95,000 clones, with about 79% found just once. This clone came up a few times. Its specificity is unknown.

The gene calls are TRBV7-2 and TRBJ2-5, with 7 positions matching TRBD2. The receptor was isolated from a man aged 55 to 70 with renal cell carcinoma. The source material was blood, sampled from a patient whose treatment included radiotherapy and nephrectomy. The CDR3 bases are TGTGCCAGCAGCTTAGTGGGGTTGACCGGGGGGGAGACCCAGTACTTC. Translation gives CASSLVGLTGGETQYF. Variable domain in full (rest from reference TRBV7-2 and TRBJ2-5): GAGVSQSPSNKVTEKGKDVELRCDPISGHTALYWYRQSLGQGLEFLIYFQGNSAPDKSGLPSDRFSAERTGGSVSTLTIQRTQQEDSAVYLCASSLVGLTGGETQYFGPGTRLLVL.